The clone carrying this T cell receptor (beta chain) was seen more than once but under ten times. Its antigen is currently unknown. Per germline, CDR1 SGHTA and CDR2 FQGNSA. Unmatched junction bases numbered 6, after V lost 1 base and J lost 10 bases. The CDR3 runs 15 residues. This entry comes from a study of T cells in Graves' hyperthyroidism and ophthalmopathy. Study-wide findings and caveats: In the blood, most expanded thyroid clonotypes above 0.001 appeared as well.

RNA transcripts served as the template for amplifying TCR beta CDR3 regions. Using the HTBI primer set, a first-round RT-PCR was run on the TCR CDR3. One entry per CDR3 protein, called by TCRdb with MiXCR from the multiplex PCR reads. Here the sample spans some 740,000 distinct CDR3 sequences, 14% being singletons. This clonotype originated in a woman under 30 with Graves' hyperthyroidism. Source material: blood. The chain uses TRBV7-2 and TRBJ2-1, with 11 bases matching TRBD2. The DNA for the CDR3 is TGTGCCAGCAGCTTAGGACTAGCGGGGAGAGGAGAGCAGTTCTTC. It yields the protein CASSLGLAGRGEQFF.